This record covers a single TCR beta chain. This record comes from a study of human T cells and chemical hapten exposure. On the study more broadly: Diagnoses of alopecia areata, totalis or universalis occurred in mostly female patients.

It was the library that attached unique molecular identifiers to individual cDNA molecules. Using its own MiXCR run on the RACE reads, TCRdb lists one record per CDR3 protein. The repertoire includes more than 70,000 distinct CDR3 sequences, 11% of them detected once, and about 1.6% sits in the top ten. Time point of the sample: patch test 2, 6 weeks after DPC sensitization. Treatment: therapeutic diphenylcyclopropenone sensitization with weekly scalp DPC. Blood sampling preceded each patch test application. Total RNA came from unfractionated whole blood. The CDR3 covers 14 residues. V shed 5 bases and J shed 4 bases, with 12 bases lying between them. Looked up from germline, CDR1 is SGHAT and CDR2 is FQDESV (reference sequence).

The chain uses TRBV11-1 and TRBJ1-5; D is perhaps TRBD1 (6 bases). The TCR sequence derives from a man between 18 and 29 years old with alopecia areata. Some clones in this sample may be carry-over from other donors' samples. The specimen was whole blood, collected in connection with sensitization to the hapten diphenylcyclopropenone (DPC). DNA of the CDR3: TGTGCCAGCAGCCAAGACAGGAGTAATCAGCCCCAGCATTTT. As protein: CASSQDRSNQPQHF.